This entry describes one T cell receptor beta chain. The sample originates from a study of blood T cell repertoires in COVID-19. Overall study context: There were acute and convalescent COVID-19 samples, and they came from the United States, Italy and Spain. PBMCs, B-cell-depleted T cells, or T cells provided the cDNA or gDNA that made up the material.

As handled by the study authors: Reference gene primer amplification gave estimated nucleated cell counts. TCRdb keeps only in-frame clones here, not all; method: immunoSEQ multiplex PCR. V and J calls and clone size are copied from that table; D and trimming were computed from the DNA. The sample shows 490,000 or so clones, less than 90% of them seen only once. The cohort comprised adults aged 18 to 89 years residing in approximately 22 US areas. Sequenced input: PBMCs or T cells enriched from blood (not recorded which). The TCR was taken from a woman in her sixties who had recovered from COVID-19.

In DNA form, the CDR3 reads TGTGCCAGCAGTGTAGAGGGGGCGACTGGAAACACCATATATTTT. It encodes CASSVEGATGNTIYF. The chain is built from TRBV2 and TRBJ1-3; 7 bases are a match to TRBD1. The CDR3 length is 15 residues. Germline CDR1 SNHLY, CDR2 FYNNEI. J gave up 2 bases and V 4 bases, and 5 bases lay outside the gene matches.